The source of this T cell receptor beta chain is a study of CD8 T cells in ankylosing spondylitis (TCRdb year 2017). Regarding the research as a whole: The study profiled T cell receptor beta repertoires in healthy donors and ankylosing spondylitis patients to find disease-linked TCR variants. The full study cohort was made up of under 30 ankylosing spondylitis patients and over 90 healthy donors. Samples of peripheral blood were taken, and for ankylosing spondylitis patients, synovial fluid was collected as well.

Taken from the germline V gene, the CDR1 and CDR2 loops are MNHNS and SASEGT. Taken from cysteine to phenylalanine, the CDR3 has 14 residues. The kept DNA is CDR3 alone, 42 bases in frame from the first base. V and J are truncated by 4 bases and 0 bases respectively, leaving an intervening sequence of 7 bases. A word on this clonotype: Its antigen target is currently unknown. Within one base of it there is no much larger clone, and no base qualities were kept.

Study-wide conclusions, independent of this receptor: Some of the motif variants had been reported before in the synovial fluid and blood of reactive arthritis patients, a finding that suggests common disease-initiation mechanisms. The disease-linked clones had a CD8+ phenotype and were found at relatively low frequencies in peripheral blood. Blood from ankylosing spondylitis patients appeared to be characterized by a TCR beta motif made up of seven or eight highly homologous amino acid variants. According to the report, matched synovial fluid samples from ankylosing spondylitis patients were significantly enriched for the disease-linked clones.

The sample was run on an Illumina HiSeq 2500. Quantitative 5'-RACE with molecular barcodes was the method used to prepare the TCR beta libraries. In the source study's methods: To identify disease-linked TCR variants, a new computational method was used, one built on a probabilistic model of VDJ rearrangement. TCRdb reworked the public reads: Q25 trimming with fastp, MiXCR clone assembly, productive beta chains retained. Rows matching on CDR3 protein sequence are summarized as one entry with the most common DNA and genes. TCRdb, not the original authors, processed these V and J calls. The sample includes about 280,000 distinct CDR3 sequences, with around 19% observed a single time. The ten top clones hold less than 9% of the sample.

The sequence was collected from a male donor with ankylosing spondylitis or in good health (not recorded which). The V gene is TRBV6-1 and the J gene is TRBJ1-5; TRBD1 might be the D gene, on 5 matching bases. Sample: blood, either unsorted or a sorted T cell fraction (not recorded which). In nucleotides, the sequence is TGTGCCAGCAGTGCGACAGATAGCAATCAGCCCCAGCATTTT. Its protein reads: CASSATDSNQPQHF.